A selection of T cell receptor beta chains follows, all from one sample in a study of cytomegalovirus exposure and HLA in healthy donors. Assay: immunoSEQ multiplex PCR; the TCRdb copy retains only in-frame clones and omits some. The top ten hold about 4.5% of the sample, which has approximately 150,000 clones, approximately 68% seen once. The specimen sequenced was PBMCs. Every receptor here comes from a man aged 55 to 70 in good health and CMV-seronegative. The CDR3 runs from the conserved cysteine through the conserved F or W. The D gene is left open where the match is weak. Some rows have no size entry. The others give once, few or many, or a class for an expanded clone.

d_call: -
v_call: TRBV28
clone_size: few
j_call: TRBJ2-7
cdr3_aa: CASSFPLRVGSYEQYF
cdr3_nt: TGTGCCAGCAGTTTCCCCCTCAGGGTAGGGTCCTACGAGCAGTACTTC

d_call: TRBD2
v_call: TRBV5-1
clone_size: -
j_call: TRBJ2-2
cdr3_aa: CASTPREGPVTGELFF
cdr3_nt: TGCGCCAGCACCCCAAGGGAGGGGCCGGTCACCGGGGAGCTGTTTTTT

d_call: TRBD1
v_call: TRBV30
clone_size: -
j_call: TRBJ1-1
cdr3_aa: CAWSPDRETEAFF
cdr3_nt: TGTGCCTGGAGTCCTGACAGGGAAACTGAAGCTTTCTTT

d_call: -
v_call: TRBV6-1
clone_size: -
j_call: TRBJ2-7
cdr3_aa: CASRAAVYEQYF
cdr3_nt: TGTGCCAGCAGGGCAGCGGTCTACGAGCAGTACTTC

d_call: -
v_call: TRBV30
clone_size: -
j_call: TRBJ2-1
cdr3_aa: CAWNQGTSYNEQFF
cdr3_nt: TGTGCCTGGAACCAGGGGACGTCCTACAATGAGCAGTTCTTC

d_call: TRBD2
v_call: TRBV7-2
clone_size: -
j_call: TRBJ2-7
cdr3_aa: CASSLVAGFHEQYF
cdr3_nt: TGTGCCAGCAGCTTAGTAGCGGGATTCCACGAGCAGTACTTC

d_call: TRBD2
v_call: TRBV18
clone_size: few
j_call: TRBJ2-5
cdr3_aa: CASSPREGLTETQYF
cdr3_nt: TGTGCCAGCTCACCGAGGGAGGGGTTGACAGAGACCCAGTACTTC

d_call: TRBD1
v_call: TRBV19
clone_size: -
j_call: TRBJ2-1
cdr3_aa: CASSITGTAFYNEQFF
cdr3_nt: TGTGCCAGTAGTATAACAGGGACAGCCTTTTACAATGAGCAGTTCTTC

d_call: -
v_call: TRBV5-1
clone_size: few
j_call: TRBJ2-7
cdr3_aa: CASSLETGEQYF
cdr3_nt: TGCGCCAGCAGCTTGGAGACTGGAGAGCAGTACTTC

d_call: TRBD1
v_call: TRBV28
clone_size: -
j_call: TRBJ1-5
cdr3_aa: CASSSVGQGNQPQHF
cdr3_nt: TGTGCCAGCAGTTCCGTCGGACAGGGGAATCAGCCCCAGCATTTT

d_call: -
v_call: TRBV4-3
clone_size: -
j_call: TRBJ1-1
cdr3_aa: CASSQVSHTEAFF
cdr3_nt: TGCGCCAGCAGCCAAGTGTCTCACACTGAAGCTTTCTTT

d_call: -
v_call: TRBV5-5
clone_size: -
j_call: TRBJ2-7
cdr3_aa: CASSLVAAPTYEQYF
cdr3_nt: TGTGCCAGCAGCTTGGTCGCAGCGCCGACCTACGAGCAGTACTTC

d_call: TRBD1
v_call: TRBV6-5
clone_size: -
j_call: TRBJ2-2
cdr3_aa: CASSVRDRPPGELFF
cdr3_nt: TGTGCCAGCAGTGTCCGGGACAGGCCGCCCGGGGAGCTGTTTTTT

d_call: -
v_call: TRBV7-7
clone_size: -
j_call: TRBJ2-7
cdr3_aa: CASSSGLAPGSEQYF
cdr3_nt: TGTGCCAGCAGCTCCGGGCTAGCTCCGGGCAGCGAGCAGTACTTC

d_call: TRBD2
v_call: TRBV29-1
clone_size: -
j_call: TRBJ2-1
cdr3_aa: CSVEDERTSGSNEQFF
cdr3_nt: TGCAGCGTTGAAGATGAAAGGACTAGCGGGAGTAATGAGCAGTTCTTC

d_call: TRBD2
v_call: TRBV29-1
clone_size: few
j_call: TRBJ2-3
cdr3_aa: CSGETSGRSTDTQYF
cdr3_nt: TGCAGCGGCGAAACTAGCGGGAGGAGCACAGATACGCAGTATTTT

d_call: -
v_call: TRBV6-6
clone_size: -
j_call: TRBJ2-7
cdr3_aa: CASTSLGLYQREQYF
cdr3_nt: TGTGCCAGCACCTCCCTGGGGCTCTACCAGAGGGAGCAGTACTTC

d_call: -
v_call: TRBV28
clone_size: -
j_call: TRBJ1-3
cdr3_aa: CASSPQGSGNTIYF
cdr3_nt: TGTGCCAGCAGTCCCCAGGGGTCGGGAAACACCATATATTTT